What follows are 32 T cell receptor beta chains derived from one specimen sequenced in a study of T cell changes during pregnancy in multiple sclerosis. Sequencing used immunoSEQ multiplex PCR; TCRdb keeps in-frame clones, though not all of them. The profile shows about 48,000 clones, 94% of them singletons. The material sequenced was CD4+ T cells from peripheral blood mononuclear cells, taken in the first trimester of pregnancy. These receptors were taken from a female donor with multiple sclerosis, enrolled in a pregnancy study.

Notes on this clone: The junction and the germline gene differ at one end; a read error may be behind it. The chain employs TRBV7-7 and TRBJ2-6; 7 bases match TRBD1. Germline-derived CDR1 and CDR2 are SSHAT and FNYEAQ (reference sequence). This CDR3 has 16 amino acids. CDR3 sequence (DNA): TGTGCTAGCAGTCCGGGACAGCGCTCTGGGGCCAACGTCCTGACTTTC. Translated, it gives CASSPGQRSGANVLTF.

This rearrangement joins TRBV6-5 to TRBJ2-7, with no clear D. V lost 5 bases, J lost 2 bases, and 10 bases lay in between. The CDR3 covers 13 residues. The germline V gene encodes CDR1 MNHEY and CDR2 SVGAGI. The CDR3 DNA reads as TGTGCCAGCAGTACCCGGTCGCCCTACGAGCAGTACTTC. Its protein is CASSTRSPYEQYF.

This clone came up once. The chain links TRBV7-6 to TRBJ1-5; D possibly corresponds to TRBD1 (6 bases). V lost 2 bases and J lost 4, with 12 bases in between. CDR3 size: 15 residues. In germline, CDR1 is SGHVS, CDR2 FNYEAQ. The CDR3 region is CASSLREDRNQPQHF. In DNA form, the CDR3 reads TGTGCCAGCAGCTTAAGAGAAGACAGGAATCAGCCCCAGCATTTT.

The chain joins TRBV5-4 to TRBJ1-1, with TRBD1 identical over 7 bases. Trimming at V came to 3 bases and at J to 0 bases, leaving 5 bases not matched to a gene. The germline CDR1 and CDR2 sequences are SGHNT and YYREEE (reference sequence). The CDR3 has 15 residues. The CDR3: CASSSSGTVNTEAFF. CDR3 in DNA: TGTGCCAGCAGCTCATCCGGGACAGTGAACACTGAAGCTTTCTTT.

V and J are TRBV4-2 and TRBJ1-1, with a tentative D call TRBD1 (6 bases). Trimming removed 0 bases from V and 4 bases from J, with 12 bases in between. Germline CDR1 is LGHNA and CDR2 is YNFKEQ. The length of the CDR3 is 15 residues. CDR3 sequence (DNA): TGTGCCAGCAGCCAAGATTGGGGACAACGCACTGAAGCTTTCTTT. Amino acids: CASSQDWGQRTEAFF.

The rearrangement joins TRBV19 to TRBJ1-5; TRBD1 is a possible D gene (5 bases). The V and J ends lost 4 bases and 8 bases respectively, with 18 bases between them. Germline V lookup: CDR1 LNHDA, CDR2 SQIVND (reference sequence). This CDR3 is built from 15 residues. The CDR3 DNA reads TGTGCCAGTAGTAGGCCCCCCCAGGGCGTGAAGCCCCAGCATTTT. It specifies CASSRPPQGVKPQHF.

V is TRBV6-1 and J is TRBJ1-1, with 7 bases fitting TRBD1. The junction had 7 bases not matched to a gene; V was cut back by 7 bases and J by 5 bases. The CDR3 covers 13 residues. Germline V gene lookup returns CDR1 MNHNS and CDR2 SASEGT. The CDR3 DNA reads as TGTGCCAGCATTTTGACAGGGCGGACTGAAGCTTTCTTT. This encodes CASILTGRTEAFF.

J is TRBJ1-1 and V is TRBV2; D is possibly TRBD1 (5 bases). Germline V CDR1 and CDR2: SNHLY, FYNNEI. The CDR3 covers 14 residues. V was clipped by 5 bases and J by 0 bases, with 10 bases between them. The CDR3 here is CASSPRGMNTEAFF. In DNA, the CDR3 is TGTGCCAGCAGTCCGCGGGGCATGAACACTGAAGCTTTCTTT.

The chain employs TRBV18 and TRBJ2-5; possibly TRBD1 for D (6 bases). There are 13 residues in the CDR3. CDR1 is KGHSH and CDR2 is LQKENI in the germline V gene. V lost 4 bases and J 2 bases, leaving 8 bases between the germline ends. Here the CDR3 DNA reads TGTGCCAGCTCACTGGACAGACAAGAGACCCAGTACTTC. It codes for CASSLDRQETQYF.

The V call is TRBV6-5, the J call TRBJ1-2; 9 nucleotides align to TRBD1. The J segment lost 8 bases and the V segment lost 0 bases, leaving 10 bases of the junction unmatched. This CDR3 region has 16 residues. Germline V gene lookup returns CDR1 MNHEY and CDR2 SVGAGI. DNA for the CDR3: TGTGCCAGCAGTTACTCGGGACAGGGAGGAATTGGCGGCTACACCTTC. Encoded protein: CASSYSGQGGIGGYTF.

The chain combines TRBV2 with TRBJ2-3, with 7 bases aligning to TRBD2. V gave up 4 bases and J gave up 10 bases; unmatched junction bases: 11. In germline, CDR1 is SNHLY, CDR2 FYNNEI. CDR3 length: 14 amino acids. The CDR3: CASSVLLAADPQYF. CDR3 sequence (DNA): TGTGCCAGCAGTGTTCTCCTAGCGGCTGATCCGCAGTATTTT. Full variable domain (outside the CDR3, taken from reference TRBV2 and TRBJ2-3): EPEVTQTPSHQVTQMGQEVILRCVPISNHLYFYWYRQILGQKVEFLVSFYNNEISEKSEIFDDQFSVERPDGSNFTLKIRSTKLEDSAMYFCASSVLLAADPQYFGPGTRLTVL.

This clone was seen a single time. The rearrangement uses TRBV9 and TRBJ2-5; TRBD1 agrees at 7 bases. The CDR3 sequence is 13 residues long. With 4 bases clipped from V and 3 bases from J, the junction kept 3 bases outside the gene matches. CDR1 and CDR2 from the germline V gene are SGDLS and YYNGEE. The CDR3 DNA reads TGTGCCAGCAGCCCTGGGACAGAAGAGACCCAGTACTTC. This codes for CASSPGTEETQYF.

In DNA, the CDR3 is TGTGCCAGCAGGGCCTCAGGGGGCGACGGCTACACCTTC. Encoded protein: CASRASGGDGYTF. The chain links TRBV6-1 to TRBJ1-2, with 8 bases lining up with TRBD1. The CDR3 has 13 amino acids. CDR1 and CDR2 (germline): MNHNS, SASEGT. V was pared by 6 bases and J by 8 bases, with 8 bases of the junction left unmatched.

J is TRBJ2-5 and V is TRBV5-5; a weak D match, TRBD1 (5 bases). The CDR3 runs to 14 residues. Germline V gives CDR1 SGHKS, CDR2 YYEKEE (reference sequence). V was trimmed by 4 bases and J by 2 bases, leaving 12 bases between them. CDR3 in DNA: TGTGCCAGCAGCCCGCGACAGCAACAAGAGACCCAGTACTTC. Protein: CASSPRQQQETQYF.

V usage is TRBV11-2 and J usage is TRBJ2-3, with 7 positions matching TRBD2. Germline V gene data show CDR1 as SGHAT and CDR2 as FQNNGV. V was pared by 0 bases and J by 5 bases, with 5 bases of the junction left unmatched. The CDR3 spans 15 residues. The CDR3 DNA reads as TGTGCCAGCAGCTTAGATCAAAGCGGGGTAGATACGCAGTATTTT. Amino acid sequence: CASSLDQSGVDTQYF.

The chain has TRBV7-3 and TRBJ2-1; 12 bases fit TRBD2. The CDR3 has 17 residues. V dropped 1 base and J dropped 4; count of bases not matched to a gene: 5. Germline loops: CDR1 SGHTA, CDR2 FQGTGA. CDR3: CASSLMGLAGGYNEQFF. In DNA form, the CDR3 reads TGTGCCAGCAGCTTAATGGGCCTAGCGGGGGGGTACAATGAGCAGTTCTTC.

The CDR3 DNA sequence: TGTGCCAGCCAAACCCGGGACAGGTTTAATTCACCCCTCCACTTT. Protein: CASQTRDRFNSPLHF. V is TRBV2 and J is TRBJ1-6; TRBD1 matches at 8 bases. V lost 8 bases and J lost 6; bases outside the gene matches: 9. The CDR3 extends over 15 amino acids. Germline-derived CDR1 and CDR2 are SNHLY and FYNNEI. Full variable domain (missing parts from reference TRBV2 and TRBJ1-6): EPEVTQTPSHQVTQMGQEVILRCVPISNHLYFYWYRQILGQKVEFLVSFYNNEISEKSEIFDDQFSVERPDGSNFTLKIRSTKLEDSAMYFCASQTRDRFNSPLHFGNGTRLTVT.

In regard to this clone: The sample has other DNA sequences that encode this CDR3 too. CDR3 sequence (DNA): TGCGCCAGCAGCCTCGGGGGGGAAGAGACCCAGTACTTC. Residues: CASSLGGEETQYF. The chain employs TRBV5-1 and TRBJ2-5; 8 bases are shared with TRBD2. The CDR3 contains 13 residues. The germline gives CDR1 SGHRS, CDR2 YFSETQ. V dropped 4 bases and J dropped 3; count of bases not matched to a gene: 2.

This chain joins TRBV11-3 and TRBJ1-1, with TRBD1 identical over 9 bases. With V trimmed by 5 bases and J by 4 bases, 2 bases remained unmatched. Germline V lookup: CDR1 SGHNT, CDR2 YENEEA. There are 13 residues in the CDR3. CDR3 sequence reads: CASSRTGVTEAFF. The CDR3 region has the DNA TGTGCCAGCAGCAGGACAGGGGTCACTGAAGCTTTCTTT.

The CDR3 here is CASIRLGGRENYGYTF. The CDR3 nucleotides read TGTGCCAGCATCCGATTGGGGGGACGAGAAAACTATGGCTACACCTTC. The gene calls are TRBV5-6 and TRBJ1-2, with a weak D call TRBD1 (5 bases). This CDR3 spans 16 amino acids. Trimming pared 6 bases from V and 2 bases from J, leaving 20 bases between. The germline CDR1 and CDR2 sequences are SGHDT and YYEEEE.

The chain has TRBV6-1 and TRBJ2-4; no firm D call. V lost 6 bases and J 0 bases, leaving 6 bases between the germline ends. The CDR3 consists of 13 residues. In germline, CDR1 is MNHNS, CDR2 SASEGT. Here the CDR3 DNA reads TGTGCCAGCAGGAGAATAGCCAAAAACATTCAGTACTTC. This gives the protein CASRRIAKNIQYF.

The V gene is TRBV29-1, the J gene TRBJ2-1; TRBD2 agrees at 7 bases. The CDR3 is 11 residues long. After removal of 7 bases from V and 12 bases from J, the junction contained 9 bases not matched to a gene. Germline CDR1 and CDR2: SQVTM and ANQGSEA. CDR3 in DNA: TGCAGCGGGGGGAGCGGGGAGGCGCAGTTCTTC. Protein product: CSGGSGEAQFF.

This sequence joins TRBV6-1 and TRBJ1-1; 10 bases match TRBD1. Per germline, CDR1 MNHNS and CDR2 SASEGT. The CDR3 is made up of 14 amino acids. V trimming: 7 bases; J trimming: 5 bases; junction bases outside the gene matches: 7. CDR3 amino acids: CASITRTGGTEAFF. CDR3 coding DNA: TGTGCCAGCATAACCAGGACAGGGGGGACTGAAGCTTTCTTT.

The CDR3 protein is CASSLEGLDTQYF. The CDR3 nucleotides read TGCGCCAGCAGCTTGGAGGGGTTGGATACGCAGTATTTT. This sequence joins TRBV5-1 and TRBJ2-3, with D possibly TRBD1 on 5 matching bases. V lost 0 bases to trimming and J lost 6 bases, with 8 bases between them. Germline CDR1 SGHRS, CDR2 YFSETQ. The CDR3 consists of 13 residues.

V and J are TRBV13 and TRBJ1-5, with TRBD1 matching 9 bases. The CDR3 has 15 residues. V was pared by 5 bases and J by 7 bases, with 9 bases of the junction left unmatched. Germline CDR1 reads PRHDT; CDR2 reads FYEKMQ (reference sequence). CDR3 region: CASSEGTGSRQPQHF. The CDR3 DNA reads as TGTGCCAGCAGCGAGGGGACAGGGAGTCGGCAGCCCCAGCATTTT.

For the CDR3, the DNA is TGTGCCAGCAGTCGGACAGATTCACCCCTCCACTTT. Amino acids: CASSRTDSPLHF. This chain links TRBV2 with TRBJ1-6, with a tentative D call TRBD1 (6 bases). V lost 5 bases to trimming and J lost 8 bases, with 7 bases between them. Germline CDR1 SNHLY, CDR2 FYNNEI. The CDR3 length is 12 residues.

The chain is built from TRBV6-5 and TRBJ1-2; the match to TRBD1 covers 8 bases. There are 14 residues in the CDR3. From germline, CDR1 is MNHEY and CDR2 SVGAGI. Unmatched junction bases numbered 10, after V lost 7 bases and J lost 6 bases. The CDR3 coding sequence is TGTGCCAGCAAAAAGCTTCAGGGGGCCGATGGCTACACCTTC. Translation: CASKKLQGADGYTF.

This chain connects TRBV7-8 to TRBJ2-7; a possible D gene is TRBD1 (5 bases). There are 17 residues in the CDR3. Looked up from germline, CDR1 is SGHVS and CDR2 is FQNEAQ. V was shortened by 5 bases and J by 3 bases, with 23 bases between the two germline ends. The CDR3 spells CASSPTVTEIVLYEQYF. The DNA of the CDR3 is TGTGCCAGCAGCCCGACTGTGACAGAAATAGTCCTCTACGAGCAGTACTTC.

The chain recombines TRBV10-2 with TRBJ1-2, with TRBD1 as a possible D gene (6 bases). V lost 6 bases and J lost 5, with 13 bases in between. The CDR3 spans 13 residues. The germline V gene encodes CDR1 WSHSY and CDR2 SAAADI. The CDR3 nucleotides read TGCGCCAGCAGAGAGGGACACAAGTATGGCTACACCTTC. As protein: CASREGHKYGYTF.

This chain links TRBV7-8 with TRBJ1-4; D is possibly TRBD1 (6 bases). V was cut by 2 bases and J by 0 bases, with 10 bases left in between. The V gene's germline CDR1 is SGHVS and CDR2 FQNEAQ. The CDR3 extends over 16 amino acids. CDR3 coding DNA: TGTGCCAGCAGCTTATCCAGGGGTGCAACTAATGAAAAACTGTTTTTT. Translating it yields CASSLSRGATNEKLFF.

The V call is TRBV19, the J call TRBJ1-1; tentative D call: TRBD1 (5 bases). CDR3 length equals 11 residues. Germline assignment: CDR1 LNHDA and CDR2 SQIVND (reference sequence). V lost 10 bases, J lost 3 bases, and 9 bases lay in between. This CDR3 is CATGGYTEAFF. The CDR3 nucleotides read TGTGCCACCGGGGGGTACACTGAAGCTTTCTTT.

The chain's CDR3 is CASSLGQGTSGGPPYNEQFF. CDR3 DNA sequence: TGCGCCAGCAGCTTGGGACAGGGAACTAGCGGGGGGCCCCCCTACAATGAGCAGTTCTTC. This chain joins TRBV5-1 and TRBJ2-1; 12 nucleotides match TRBD2. Unmatched junction bases numbered 12, after V lost 0 bases and J lost 2 bases. Per germline, CDR1 SGHRS and CDR2 YFSETQ. This CDR3 contains 20 residues.